This T cell receptor beta chain was sequenced for a study of tumor-infiltrating lymphocytes in primary liver carcinoma. About the study: Through surgical resection, the patients' primary liver carcinoma was treated. Samples gave roughly 3.65 to 7.13 million productive TCRbeta reads, similar across tissue types.

The investigators made TCR beta cDNA from approximately 0.5 ug total RNA, using a constant-region primer. Libraries covering TCR beta were generated through three nested multiplex PCR rounds (using a slightly modified ARM-PCR). Amplification in the first two PCR rounds was performed using TRBV1-TRBV30 forward primers and a C-beta reverse primer for approximately 10 cycles each. TCRdb used MiXCR to reprocess the multiplex PCR reads, holding one entry per CDR3 protein. The repertoire has some 200,000 distinct CDR3 sequences, 65% of them found once; the top ten carry roughly 7%. Note on this clonotype: The antigen remains undetermined. A much larger clonotype is one base distant, so this may be a read error. The CDR3 does not end in the conserved phenylalanine or tryptophan, so this is likely a read error.

Extraction also yielded germline DNA, while blood RNA was obtained from unsorted whole blood. Study conclusions and caveats: Bulk samples went unsorted, so CD4+ and CD8+ repertoires were not compared.

This CDR3 contains 12 residues. Trimming shortened V by 5 bases and J by 1 base, and 7 bases separated the two germline ends. CDR1 GTSNPN and CDR2 SVGIG come from the germline V gene (reference sequence). The sample comprised peripheral blood. The source is a woman aged 55-70 years with primary liver carcinoma and hepatitis B virus infection. The chain couples TRBV30 to TRBJ2-3; no firm D call. The CDR3 protein is CAWAPGTDTQYI. In DNA form, the CDR3 reads TGTGCCTGGGCCCCCGGCACAGATACGCAGTATATT.